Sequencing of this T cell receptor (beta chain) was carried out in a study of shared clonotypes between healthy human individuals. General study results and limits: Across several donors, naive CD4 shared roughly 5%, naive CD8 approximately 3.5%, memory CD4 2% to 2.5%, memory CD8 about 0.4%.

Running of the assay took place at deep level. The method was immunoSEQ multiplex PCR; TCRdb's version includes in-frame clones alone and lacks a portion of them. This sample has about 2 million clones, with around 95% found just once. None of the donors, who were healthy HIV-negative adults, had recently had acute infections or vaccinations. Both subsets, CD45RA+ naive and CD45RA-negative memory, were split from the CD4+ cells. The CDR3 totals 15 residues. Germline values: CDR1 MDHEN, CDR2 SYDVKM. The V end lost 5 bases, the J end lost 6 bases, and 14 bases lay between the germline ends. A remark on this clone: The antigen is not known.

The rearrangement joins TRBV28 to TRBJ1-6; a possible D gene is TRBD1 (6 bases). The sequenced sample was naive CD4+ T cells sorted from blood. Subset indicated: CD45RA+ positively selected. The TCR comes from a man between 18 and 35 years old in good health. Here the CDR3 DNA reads TGTGCCAGCAGTCTTACAGGGTTTTCTAATTCACCCCTCCACTTT. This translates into CASSLTGFSNSPLHF.